This T cell receptor beta chain is drawn from a study of blood T cell repertoires in COVID-19 (dated by TCRdb to 2020 to 2021). Regarding the study in general: Samples from collaborators originated in the United States, Italy and Spain and spanned both the acute and convalescent phases of COVID-19. The material from the prospective study consisted of cDNA or gDNA derived from T cells, B-cell-depleted T cells, or PBMCs. The dataset comprised deeply sampled blood TCRbeta repertoires from subjects exposed to, actively infected with, or recovered from COVID-19. The repertoires were made available in a free public database intended to serve as a resource for research on the immune response to SARS-CoV-2. The samples were drawn from two sources: the first 160 participants of the ongoing ImmuneRACE study, and fewer than 1,500 subjects contributed by 6 global collaborators. Sample metadata almost always included a de-identified subject ID, COVID-19 status, age in years and sex. Where available, HLA class I and class II types were obtained from metadata supplied by the sample provider rather than from assay-based typing. Points the paper makes about the study in general: How much clinical and demographic metadata was included differed by source and by participant, and the metadata was provided uncurated.

Participants in the prospective study were enrolled through a virtual design, were aged roughly 18 to 95 years, and lived in roughly 25 United States geographic areas. Cohort assignment in the prospective study relied on participant-reported clinical history from a screening survey and a study questionnaire. Recovered participants in ImmuneRACE Cohort 3 were defined as having two consecutive negative NP/OP PCR tests, clearance from a healthcare professional, or resolution of symptoms. Each participant in the prospective study had whole blood, serum and a nasopharyngeal or oropharyngeal swab collected by mobile phlebotomists. Prospective study participants could optionally give additional blood draws and questionnaires over an approximately 2-month period. Prospective study blood samples were shipped either frozen or at room temperature before DNA extraction. The CDR3 contains 14 residues, cysteine and phenylalanine counted. Only CDR3 DNA is held: 42 bases, read in frame from base 1. Trimming removed 0 bases from V and 8 bases from J, leaving 10 bases between the germline ends. CDR1 is given as SNHLY and CDR2 as FYNNEI, both from the germline V gene.

Concerning this clone itself: The specificity of this receptor is unknown. Base qualities are not recorded, but no much larger clone differs from it by a single base.

The immunoSEQ Assay, a bias-controlled multiplex PCR, was used to amplify TCRbeta CDR3 regions from genomic DNA. In the source study's methods: The number of nucleated cells in each sample was estimated by amplification of reference gene primers within the assay. Sequence reads were collapsed and filtered to measure the absolute abundance of every unique TCRbeta CDR3 rearrangement. Productive Simpson clonality was computed per sample as the square root of Simpson's diversity index over productive rearrangements. TCRdb re-hosts the immuneACCESS table, in-frame sequences only. Its copies lack some clones; in the studies checked, an unresolved V gene accounts for under half of them, and the cause for the rest is not known. That table supplies the V and J calls and clone size; D and trimming were determined from the DNA. The sample includes 200,000 to 250,000 clones, with 82% observed a single time. 3% to 4% of the sample is taken by the ten largest.

The TCR was taken from an older woman who had recovered from COVID-19. Sequencing was done on a sample of PBMCs or T cells enriched from blood (not recorded which). The chain joins TRBV2 to TRBJ1-4; perhaps TRBD1 is the D gene, with 5 bases matching. Read as DNA, the sequence is TGTGCCAGCAGTGAAGCCGGGGGAAGAGAAAAACTGTTTTTT. Translated, this is CASSEAGGREKLFF.